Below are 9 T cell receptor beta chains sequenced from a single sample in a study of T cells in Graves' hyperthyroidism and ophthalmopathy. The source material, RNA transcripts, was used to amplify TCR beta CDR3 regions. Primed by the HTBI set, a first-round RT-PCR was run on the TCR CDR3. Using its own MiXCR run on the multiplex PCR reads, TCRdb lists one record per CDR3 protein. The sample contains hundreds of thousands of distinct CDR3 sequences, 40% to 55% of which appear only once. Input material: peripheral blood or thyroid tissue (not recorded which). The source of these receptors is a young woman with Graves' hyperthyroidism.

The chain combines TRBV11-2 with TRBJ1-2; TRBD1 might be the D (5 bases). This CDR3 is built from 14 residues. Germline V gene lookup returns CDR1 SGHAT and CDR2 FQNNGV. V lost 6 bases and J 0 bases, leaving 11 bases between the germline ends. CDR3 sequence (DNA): TGTGCCAGCAGTCGACAGACTACTAACTATGGCTACACCTTC. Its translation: CASSRQTTNYGYTF.

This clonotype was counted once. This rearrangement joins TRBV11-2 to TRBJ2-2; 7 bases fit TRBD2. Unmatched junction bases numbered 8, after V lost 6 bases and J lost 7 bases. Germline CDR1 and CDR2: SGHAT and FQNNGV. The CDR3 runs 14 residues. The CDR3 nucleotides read TGTGCCAGCAGTCCCTGGGGGGGGAGCGGGGAGCTGTTTTTT. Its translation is CASSPWGGSGELFF.

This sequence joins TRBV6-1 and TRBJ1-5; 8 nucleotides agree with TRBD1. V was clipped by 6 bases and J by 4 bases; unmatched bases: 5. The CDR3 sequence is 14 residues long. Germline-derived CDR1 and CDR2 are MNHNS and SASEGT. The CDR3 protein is CASRRDRLNQPQHF. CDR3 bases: TGTGCCAGCAGGCGGGACAGGCTGAATCAGCCCCAGCATTTT.

CDR3 amino acids: CASSHGRFSGAYEQYF. CDR3 nucleotides: TGTGCCAGCAGCCACGGCCGTTTTAGCGGGGCCTACGAGCAGTACTTC. The chain is built from TRBV7-6 and TRBJ2-7; 8 positions match TRBD2. The germline gives CDR1 SGHVS, CDR2 FNYEAQ. The CDR3 sequence is 16 residues long. V lost 5 bases, J lost 2 bases, and 11 bases stayed unmatched. Filled out from reference TRBV7-6 and TRBJ2-7, the complete variable domain reads GAGVSQSPRYKVTKRGQDVALRCDPISGHVSLYWYRQALGQGPEFLTYFNYEAQQDKSGLPNDRFSAERPEGSISTLTIQRTEQRDSAMYRCASSHGRFSGAYEQYFGPGTRLTVT.

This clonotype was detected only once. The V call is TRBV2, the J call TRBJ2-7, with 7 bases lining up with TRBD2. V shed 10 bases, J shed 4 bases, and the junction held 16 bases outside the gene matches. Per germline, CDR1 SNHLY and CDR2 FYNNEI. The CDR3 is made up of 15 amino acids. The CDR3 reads CATSSGDGRAYEQYF. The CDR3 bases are TGTGCCACCAGCAGCGGGGACGGCCGAGCGTACGAGCAGTACTTC.

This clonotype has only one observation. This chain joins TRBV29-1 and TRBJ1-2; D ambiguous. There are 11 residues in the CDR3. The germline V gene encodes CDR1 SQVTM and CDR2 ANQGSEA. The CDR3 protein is CSLRAGYGYTF. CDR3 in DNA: TGCAGTTTAAGGGCAGGCTATGGCTACACCTTC. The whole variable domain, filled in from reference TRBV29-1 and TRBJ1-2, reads SAVISQKPSRDICQRGTSLTIQCQVDSQVTMMFWYRQQPGQSLTLIATANQGSEATYESGFVIDKFPISRPNLTFSTLTVSNMSPEDSSIYLCSLRAGYGYTFGSGTRLTVV.

The CDR3 nucleotides read TGCAGTGCTATTACAGGGGGCGACTATGGCTACACCTTC. This encodes CSAITGGDYGYTF. The chain employs TRBV20-1 and TRBJ1-2, with 9 bases matching TRBD1. The V gene end was trimmed by 4 bases and the J gene end by 3 bases; junction bases not matched to a gene: 3. CDR3 length equals 13 residues. Germline V gene data show CDR1 as DFQATT and CDR2 as SNEGSKA (reference sequence).

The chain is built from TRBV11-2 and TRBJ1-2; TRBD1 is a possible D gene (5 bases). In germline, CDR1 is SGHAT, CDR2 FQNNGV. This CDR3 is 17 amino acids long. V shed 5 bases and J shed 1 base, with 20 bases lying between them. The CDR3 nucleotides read TGTGCCAGCAGCCAAAACCCCAGGGCCTCACTTAACTATGGCTACACCTTC. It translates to CASSQNPRASLNYGYTF.

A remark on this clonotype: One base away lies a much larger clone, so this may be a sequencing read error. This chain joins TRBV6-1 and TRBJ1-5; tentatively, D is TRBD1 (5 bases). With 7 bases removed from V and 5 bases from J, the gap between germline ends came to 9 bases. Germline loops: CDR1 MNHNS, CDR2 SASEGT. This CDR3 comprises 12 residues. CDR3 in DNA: TGTGCCAGCACTTGGGGGGATCAGCCCCAGCATTTT. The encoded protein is CASTWGDQPQHF.